The 30 T cell receptor beta chains in this list originate from one sample, sequenced in a study of OX40 agonist ivuxolimab in advanced cancers. Generated by immunoSEQ multiplex PCR, the TCRdb table keeps only in-frame clones and is missing some. The sample lists 50,000 to 65,000 clones; around 81% were seen once. The source was CD4+ or CD8+ T cells sorted from blood, collected in a trial of the OX40 agonist ivuxolimab. These receptors were collected from an adult with an advanced solid tumor such as melanoma, head and neck, liver or kidney cancer.

CDR3 amino acids: CASSLDRVIGYTF. The CDR3 DNA reads TGCGCCAGCAGCTTGGACCGGGTAATTGGCTACACCTTC. This chain connects TRBV5-1 to TRBJ1-2; unclear D gene. Trimming left V 0 bases short and J 7 bases short, with 10 bases between. The germline V gene has CDR1 SGHRS and CDR2 YFSETQ. This CDR3 spans 13 amino acids.

The CDR3 reads CARSFARQGTVLTEAFF. The CDR3 region has the DNA TGTGCCAGAAGCTTTGCGCGACAGGGGACGGTTCTCACTGAAGCTTTCTTT. V is TRBV5-3 and J is TRBJ1-1; 8 nucleotides agree with TRBD1. TRBV5-3 is an open reading frame whose function is uncertain. V was clipped by 2 bases and J by 4 bases; unmatched bases: 13. This CDR3 contains 17 residues.

J is TRBJ1-5 and V is TRBV9; D uncertain. The CDR3 extends over 15 amino acids. V gave up 0 bases and J gave up 2 bases, with 9 bases separating them. Germline V gene data show CDR1 as SGDLS and CDR2 as YYNGEE. CDR3 in amino acids: CASSVGRNRNQPQHF. In nucleotides, the CDR3 is TGTGCCAGCAGCGTAGGAAGGAATCGCAATCAGCCCCAGCATTTT.

The genes are TRBV27 and TRBJ1-1, with D hard to call. Trimming removed 5 bases at V and 0 bases at J, with 16 bases between. Germline CDR1 MNHEY, CDR2 SMNVEV (reference sequence). This CDR3 has 16 residues. CDR3 amino acids: CASSPLGLGMNTEAFF. In DNA, the CDR3 is TGTGCCAGCAGTCCTCTCGGGTTGGGGATGAACACTGAAGCTTTCTTT.

In this sample, this clone turned up a few times. V is TRBV7-9 and J is TRBJ1-6; D is undetermined. The ends were cut back, 1 base at V and 4 bases at J, with 11 bases in the middle. CDR3 size: 16 residues. Germline loops: CDR1 SEHNR, CDR2 FQNEAQ (reference sequence). The CDR3 DNA is TGTGCCAGCAGCTTAGTAGGGCCAGGATATAATTCACCCCTCCACTTT. Translation gives CASSLVGPGYNSPLHF.

CDR3 in amino acids: CASSLDGLGANVLTF. CDR3 in DNA: TGCGCCAGCAGCTTGGATGGGTTAGGGGCCAACGTCCTGACTTTC. The rearrangement links TRBV5-1 to TRBJ2-6, with unresolved D. Germline-derived CDR1 and CDR2 are SGHRS and YFSETQ. The CDR3 runs to 15 residues. Trimming took 0 bases from V and 4 from J, leaving 8 bases between them.

This clone was seen at least ten times. This sequence joins TRBV9 and TRBJ2-1; 9 positions match TRBD1. The CDR3 contains 17 residues. Trimming cost V 3 bases and J 7 bases; bases outside gene matches: 14. Looked up from germline, CDR1 is SGDLS and CDR2 is YYNGEE. CDR3 region: CASSGTGTGQGRNEQFF. CDR3 sequence (DNA): TGTGCCAGCAGCGGGACAGGTACGGGACAGGGACGAAATGAGCAGTTCTTC.

V is TRBV18 and J is TRBJ1-1; D is uncertain. This CDR3 spans 11 amino acids. Germline V lookup: CDR1 KGHSH, CDR2 LQKENI. The V and J ends lost 3 bases and 2 bases respectively, with 1 base between them. CDR3 loop: CASSPNTEAFF. The CDR3 region has the DNA TGTGCCAGCTCACCTAACACTGAAGCTTTCTTT.

This chain connects TRBV7-7 to TRBJ2-1, with D perhaps matching TRBD1 (6 bases). The V end was cut by 2 bases, the J end by 6 bases, with 11 bases between. The CDR3 totals 14 residues. The V gene's germline CDR1 is SSHAT and CDR2 FNYEAQ (reference sequence). The CDR3 DNA is TGTGCCAGCAGCTTAAGTCAGGGGAGCAATGAGCAGTTCTTC. It encodes CASSLSQGSNEQFF. The variable domain in full, with the rest retrieved from reference TRBV7-7 and TRBJ2-1, is GAGVSQSPRYKVTKRGQDVTLRCDPISSHATLYWYQQALGQGPEFLTYFNYEAQPDKSGLPSDRFSAERPEGSISTLTIQRTEQRDSAMYRCASSLSQGSNEQFFGPGTRLTVL.

The chain carries TRBV11-3 and TRBJ2-7; tentatively, D is TRBD1 (6 bases). The CDR3 covers 14 residues. Trimming removed 10 bases at V and 3 bases at J, with 19 bases between. The V gene's germline CDR1 is SGHNT and CDR2 YENEEA. The CDR3 spells CAISPPDSVYEQYF. The CDR3 nucleotides are TGTGCCATTTCACCCCCGGACAGTGTCTACGAGCAGTACTTC.

The V and J genes are TRBV19 and TRBJ2-6; 8 nucleotides match TRBD1. This CDR3 comprises 16 residues. The germline gives CDR1 LNHDA, CDR2 SQIVND (reference sequence). V lost 5 bases and J lost 1; bases outside the gene matches: 4. CDR3 amino acids: CASSPRTGSGANVLTF. The CDR3 DNA sequence: TGTGCCAGTAGTCCCCGGACAGGGTCTGGGGCCAACGTCCTGACTTTC.

The chain joins TRBV19 to TRBJ1-2; weak D call: TRBD1 (5 bases). Germline assignment: CDR1 LNHDA and CDR2 SQIVND (reference sequence). This CDR3 contains 12 residues. Trimming stripped 6 bases from V and 12 bases from J, with 17 bases between. CDR3 bases: TGTGCCAGTAGCACAGGCCGGAAGAAAAACACCTTC. Translating gives CASSTGRKKNTF.

The chain recombines TRBV2 with TRBJ1-4; perhaps TRBD1 as D (5 bases). CDR1 SNHLY and CDR2 FYNNEI come from the germline V gene. CDR3 length equals 13 residues. Trimming removed 7 bases from V and 8 bases from J, with 14 bases in between. CDR3 amino acids: CASTWTWKEKLFF. The DNA for the CDR3 is TGTGCCAGCACCTGGACATGGAAGGAAAAACTGTTTTTT.

This chain links TRBV7-6 with TRBJ1-1; D remains ambiguous. CDR1 SGHVS and CDR2 FNYEAQ come from the germline V gene. Trimming shortened V by 5 bases and J by 0 bases, and 13 bases separated the two germline ends. CDR3 size: 15 residues. In DNA form, the CDR3 reads TGTGCCAGCAGCCTGACCGGACGTGTGAACACTGAAGCTTTCTTT. The encoded protein is CASSLTGRVNTEAFF.

The chain links TRBV30 to TRBJ1-1; D unclear. Germline loops: CDR1 GTSNPN, CDR2 SVGIG (reference sequence). V gave up 3 bases and J gave up 0 bases, with 8 bases separating them. This CDR3 has 13 residues. Here the CDR3 reads CAWSDGLNTEAFF. For the CDR3, the DNA is TGTGCCTGGAGCGACGGCTTGAACACTGAAGCTTTCTTT.

The chain combines TRBV18 with TRBJ2-3; D not resolved. The germline gives CDR1 KGHSH, CDR2 LQKENI. V lost 0 bases and J 2 bases, leaving 6 bases between the germline ends. The CDR3 has 14 amino acids. Written as DNA, the CDR3 is TGTGCCAGCTCACCACCCGGGCTCACAGATACGCAGTATTTT. Translating it yields CASSPPGLTDTQYF.

The chain combines TRBV29-1 with TRBJ2-2, with D perhaps TRBD2 (5 bases). The CDR3 has 13 residues. Trimming took 3 bases from V and 6 from J, leaving 11 bases between them. Germline CDR1 SQVTM, CDR2 ANQGSEA. This CDR3 reads CSVDVSGAGELFF. The CDR3, as DNA: TGCAGCGTTGATGTGTCCGGGGCCGGGGAGCTGTTTTTT.

This chain joins TRBV6-6 and TRBJ1-3, with a possible D match to TRBD1 (6 bases). V lost 3 bases, J lost 0 bases, and 12 bases lay in between. Germline V CDR1 and CDR2: MNHNY, SVGAGI (reference sequence). The CDR3 has 16 residues. The CDR3 is CASSYGQRDSGNTIYF. The DNA for the CDR3 is TGTGCCAGCAGTTATGGACAGAGAGACTCTGGAAACACCATATATTTT.

The chain joins TRBV18 to TRBJ1-3; no clear D. The CDR3 has 13 amino acids. Germline assignment: CDR1 KGHSH and CDR2 LQKENI. V gave up 5 bases and J gave up 8 bases, with 13 bases separating them. The CDR3 DNA reads TGTGCCAGCTCATCCCGAAAGGCGGACACCATATATTTT. It is translated as CASSSRKADTIYF.

The V call is TRBV5-6, the J call TRBJ2-7, with D possibly called TRBD1 or TRBD2 (5 bases each). CDR3 length: 14 residues. V lost 4 bases to trimming and J lost 1 base, with 12 bases between them. Germline CDR1 is SGHDT and CDR2 is YYEEEE. The CDR3 reads CASSLGRGSYEQYF. The CDR3 nucleotides read TGTGCCAGCAGCCTGGGACGGGGATCCTACGAGCAGTACTTC. Complete variable domain (other parts from reference TRBV5-6 and TRBJ2-7): DAGVTQSPTHLIKTRGQQVTLRCSPKSGHDTVSWYQQALGQGPQFIFQYYEEEERQRGNFPDRFSGHQFPNYSSELNVNALLLGDSALYLCASSLGRGSYEQYFGPGTRLTVT.

V is TRBV5-6 and J is TRBJ2-4; either TRBD1 or TRBD2 may fit D (5 bases each). Looked up from germline, CDR1 is SGHDT and CDR2 is YYEEEE. V was clipped by 0 bases and J by 7 bases, with 11 bases between them. This CDR3 is 14 amino acids long. The CDR3 coding sequence is TGTGCCAGCAGCTTGGGAATGGGGGTTAACATTCAGTACTTC. It translates to CASSLGMGVNIQYF. Filled out from reference TRBV5-6 and TRBJ2-4, the complete variable domain reads DAGVTQSPTHLIKTRGQQVTLRCSPKSGHDTVSWYQQALGQGPQFIFQYYEEEERQRGNFPDRFSGHQFPNYSSELNVNALLLGDSALYLCASSLGMGVNIQYFGAGTRLSVL.

The chain uses TRBV4-2 and TRBJ2-7; D might be TRBD1 (6 bases). The CDR3 extends over 14 amino acids. The ends were cut back, 2 bases at V and 3 bases at J, with 11 bases in the middle. CDR1 is LGHNA, CDR2 YNFKEQ, per germline. Here the CDR3 reads CASSQLDRDYEQYF. CDR3 DNA sequence: TGTGCCAGCAGCCAATTGGACAGAGACTACGAGCAGTACTTC.

The table lists this clone with a few counts. This chain joins TRBV14 and TRBJ1-6; D gene unclear. There are 14 residues in the CDR3. V gave up 2 bases and J gave up 9 bases, with 11 bases separating them. CDR1 and CDR2 from the germline V gene are SGHDN and FVKESK. The DNA of the CDR3 is TGTGCCAGCAGCCAACCAAACCCCGGTTCACCCCTCCACTTT. Encoded protein: CASSQPNPGSPLHF.

V gene TRBV6-1 combines with J gene TRBJ1-5, with D perhaps matching TRBD1 (6 bases). Trimming took off 9 bases at V and 5 bases at J, with 14 bases between the two ends. This CDR3 has 13 residues. Germline CDR1 and CDR2: MNHNS and SASEGT. As DNA, the CDR3 is TGTGCCAGTGCGGGACAAGGGGATCAGCCCCAGCATTTT. As protein: CASAGQGDQPQHF.

The chain carries TRBV5-1 and TRBJ2-5; D remains unclear. CDR1 is SGHRS, CDR2 YFSETQ, per germline. V gave up 4 bases and J gave up 2 bases, with 6 bases separating them. The CDR3 runs 12 residues. This CDR3 reads CASSPDQETQYF. The CDR3, as DNA: TGCGCCAGCAGCCCAGATCAAGAGACCCAGTACTTC.

The chain combines TRBV30 with TRBJ1-2, with D possibly being TRBD1 (5 bases). The CDR3 covers 13 residues. Per germline, CDR1 GTSNPN and CDR2 SVGIG (reference sequence). The ends were cut back, 6 bases at V and 7 bases at J, with 18 bases in the middle. The CDR3 nucleotides read TGTGCCTGCCAACGGGGGGTTTGGGCTGGCTACACCTTC. This codes for CACQRGVWAGYTF.

The chain links TRBV5-4 to TRBJ1-6; 7 nucleotides agree with TRBD1. Germline assignment: CDR1 SGHNT and CDR2 YYREEE (reference sequence). Germline trimming cut 8 bases from V and 3 bases from J; bases unmatched to any gene: 8. This CDR3 region has 15 residues. For the CDR3, the DNA is TGTGCCAGTAAAAATGGGACAGTCTATAATTCACCCCTCCACTTT. This translates into CASKNGTVYNSPLHF.

V and J are TRBV4-3 and TRBJ1-2, with unresolved D. The CDR3 contains 13 residues. The V end was cut by 0 bases, the J end by 5 bases, with 7 bases between. Germline V lookup: CDR1 LGHNA, CDR2 YSLEER. As DNA, the CDR3 is TGCGCCAGCAGCCAAGATAGGCTGTATGGCTACACCTTC. Translation gives CASSQDRLYGYTF.

The rearrangement uses TRBV10-3 and TRBJ1-1, with D possibly being TRBD1 (5 bases). Trimming took 7 bases from V and 2 from J, leaving 11 bases between them. The germline gives CDR1 ENHRY, CDR2 SYGVKD. The CDR3 length is 13 residues. The CDR3 protein is CAIMGTGNTEAFF. For the CDR3, the DNA is TGTGCCATCATGGGGACTGGTAACACTGAAGCTTTCTTT.

The chain is built from TRBV5-5 and TRBJ1-2; D not resolved. Between the trimmed V and J ends, which lost 1 base and 1 base, there was a span of 14 bases. CDR3 size: 16 residues. Germline V gene sequence: CDR1 SGHKS, CDR2 YYEKEE (reference sequence). CDR3 loop: CASSLYQATFNYGYTF. In DNA, the CDR3 is TGTGCCAGCAGCTTGTACCAGGCGACTTTTAACTATGGCTACACCTTC.